A single sample gave rise to the 25 T cell receptor beta chains below, sequenced in a study of shared clonotypes between healthy human individuals (dated by TCRdb to the early 2020s). CD8 naive samples were obtained by positive selection for CCR7 among CD45RO-negative cells, yielding a CD45RA+CCR7+ population from which TemRA cells were excluded. Library preparation employed the immunoSEQ multiplex PCR assay. What TCRdb holds here is the immuneACCESS table cut down to in-frame rearrangements. Part of the clones is not present; checked against another copy, under half of the missing clones reflect an unresolved V gene, and the others are unexplained. The sample has some 630,000 clones on record, about 96% of them singletons. The top ten hold 0.11% of the sample. Sequenced: naive CD8+ T cells sorted from blood. Sample cell subset or site, as interpreted from the label and publication: CD45RA+CCR7+. All receptors derive from a woman aged 25 to 39 in good health.

The rearrangement links TRBV29-1 to TRBJ2-7; D is possibly TRBD1 or TRBD2 (5 bases each). The CDR3 totals 13 residues. Germline CDR1 reads SQVTM; CDR2 reads ANQGSEA. V was pared by 7 bases and J by 2 bases, with 15 bases between. The CDR3 spells CSAAGTQTYEQYF. In DNA, the CDR3 is TGCAGCGCAGCCGGGACGCAAACCTACGAGCAGTACTTC.

This sequence joins TRBV27 and TRBJ2-3; no clear D gene. The ends were cut back, 5 bases at V and 2 bases at J, with 2 bases in the middle. Germline assignment: CDR1 MNHEY and CDR2 SMNVEV (reference sequence). The CDR3 loop spans 11 amino acids. In DNA form, the CDR3 reads TGTGCCAGCAGTCCCACAGATACGCAGTATTTT. The encoded protein is CASSPTDTQYF.

The J gene is TRBJ2-5, the V gene TRBV5-4, with no clear D. The CDR3 spans 15 residues. V was trimmed by 1 base and J by 5 bases, leaving 15 bases between them. Germline CDR1 is SGHNT and CDR2 is YYREEE (reference sequence). CDR3 coding DNA: TGTGCCAGCAGCTTGTTGCCATCCATCTGGGAGACCCAGTACTTC. It specifies CASSLLPSIWETQYF.

In its sample, this clone was seen once. The chain uses TRBV29-1 and TRBJ2-1; 9 nucleotides match TRBD2. The J segment lost 4 bases and the V segment lost 4 bases, leaving 11 bases of the junction unmatched. The CDR3 covers 16 residues. Germline CDR1 is SQVTM and CDR2 is ANQGSEA. CDR3 coding DNA: TGCAGCGTTGGAGGCCTTAGCGGGAGACCGTACAATGAGCAGTTCTTC. This codes for CSVGGLSGRPYNEQFF.

The V call is TRBV7-9, the J call TRBJ2-5; 7 bases fit TRBD1. The V and J ends lost 4 bases and 5 bases, in that order; junction bases with no gene match: 10. Germline loops: CDR1 SEHNR, CDR2 FQNEAQ (reference sequence). This CDR3 comprises 15 residues. CDR3 protein: CASSSPGTETETQYF. As DNA, the CDR3 is TGTGCCAGCAGCTCCCCCGGGACAGAGACGGAGACCCAGTACTTC. The full variable domain, in which reference TRBV7-9 and TRBJ2-5 provide the parts outside the CDR3, is DTGVSQNPRHKITKRGQNVTFRCDPISEHNRLYWYRQTLGQGPEFLTYFQNEAQLEKSRLLSDRFSAERPKGSFSTLEIQRTEQGDSAMYLCASSSPGTETETQYFGPGTRLLVL.

V and J are TRBV28 and TRBJ2-7; TRBD1 aligns across 10 bases. The CDR3 is 16 amino acids. V was pared by 4 bases and J by 2 bases, with 8 bases of the junction left unmatched. CDR1 and CDR2 from the germline V gene are MDHEN and SYDVKM. CDR3 in DNA: TGTGCCAGCAGTTCCGCTCTCGGACAGGGGGCCTACGAGCAGTACTTC. Its protein product is CASSSALGQGAYEQYF.

The CDR3 bases are TGTGCCAGTAGTAGGGGGGCCAACACTGAAGCTTTCTTT. Translation gives CASSRGANTEAFF. The chain couples TRBV19 to TRBJ1-1, with D perhaps matching TRBD1 (6 bases). This CDR3 contains 13 residues. V lost 4 bases, J lost 2 bases, and 8 bases lay in between. The germline V gene encodes CDR1 LNHDA and CDR2 SQIVND (reference sequence).

This chain links TRBV7-9 with TRBJ2-3; 8 nucleotides line up with TRBD1. Germline V lookup: CDR1 SEHNR, CDR2 FQNEAQ (reference sequence). This CDR3 spans 15 amino acids. V lost 4 bases and J lost 5; bases outside the gene matches: 8. This chain's CDR3 is CASSSQPGQGDTQYF. CDR3 nucleotide sequence: TGTGCCAGCAGCTCACAACCCGGACAGGGAGATACGCAGTATTTT.

The J gene is TRBJ2-7, the V gene TRBV4-1; 9 positions match TRBD2. Germline loops: CDR1 MGHRA, CDR2 YSYEKL. V lost 4 bases and J lost 2; bases outside the gene matches: 0. The CDR3 loop spans 13 amino acids. For the CDR3, the DNA is TGCGCCAGCAGCCCTAGCGGGACCTACGAGCAGTACTTC. Its translation is CASSPSGTYEQYF.

This chain links TRBV7-6 with TRBJ2-6; D possibly corresponds to TRBD1 (6 bases). V lost 2 bases and J lost 2, with 16 bases in between. CDR3 length equals 18 residues. Germline V gene sequence: CDR1 SGHVS, CDR2 FNYEAQ. The CDR3 DNA reads as TGTGCCAGCAGCTTAACTCCCCCAGAGGGGGCTGGGGCCAACGTCCTGACTTTC. Its translation: CASSLTPPEGAGANVLTF.

V is TRBV10-1 and J is TRBJ2-5; D perhaps matches TRBD2 (7 bases). The CDR3 is made up of 16 amino acids. With 2 bases removed from V and 1 base from J, the gap between germline ends came to 14 bases. Germline CDR1 is WNHNN and CDR2 is SYGVQD (reference sequence). As DNA, the CDR3 is TGCGCCAGCAGTGAGAGAAGGGGGGGACCCCAAGAGACCCAGTACTTC. Its protein product is CASSERRGGPQETQYF.

The CDR3 protein is CASSIQGSGANVLTF. For the CDR3, the DNA is TGTGCCAGCAGTATCCAGGGCTCTGGGGCCAACGTCCTGACTTTC. V and J are TRBV27 and TRBJ2-6; TRBD1 might be the D (5 bases). V gave up 5 bases and J gave up 0 bases, with 8 bases separating them. Germline V gives CDR1 MNHEY, CDR2 SMNVEV (reference sequence). This CDR3 region has 15 residues.

V usage is TRBV27 and J usage is TRBJ2-7, with unresolved D. Germline lookup yields CDR1 MNHEY and CDR2 SMNVEV (reference sequence). The CDR3 totals 13 residues. Trimming took off 5 bases at V and 2 bases at J, with 10 bases between the two ends. The chain's CDR3 is CASSPLLTYEQYF. Written as DNA, the CDR3 is TGTGCCAGCAGTCCACTATTGACCTACGAGCAGTACTTC.

V and J are TRBV6-5 and TRBJ1-1, with unresolved D. The germline V and J ends were trimmed by 7 bases and 2 bases, with 14 bases remaining between them. CDR3 length: 14 residues. CDR1 is MNHEY, CDR2 SVGAGI, per germline. The CDR3 reads CASKITVGNTEAFF. CDR3 nucleotides: TGTGCCAGCAAAATCACGGTGGGCAACACTGAAGCTTTCTTT.

V and J are TRBV9 and TRBJ2-3; TRBD1 is a possible D gene (6 bases). The V end lost 3 bases, the J end lost 4 bases, and 15 bases lay between the germline ends. The CDR3 sequence is 15 residues long. CDR1 and CDR2 from the germline V gene are SGDLS and YYNGEE. CDR3 DNA sequence: TGTGCCAGCAGCGGAACAGGGTTTTACGCAGATACGCAGTATTTT. It is translated as CASSGTGFYADTQYF.

V usage is TRBV7-2 and J usage is TRBJ2-1, with 8 bases identical to TRBD2. CDR1 SGHTA and CDR2 FQGNSA come from the germline V gene. V was clipped by 7 bases and J by 4 bases; unmatched bases: 9. CDR3 length: 15 amino acids. Here the CDR3 reads CASTSSGYEYNEQFF. The CDR3 DNA is TGTGCCAGCACCTCTAGCGGGTACGAGTACAATGAGCAGTTCTTC. Filled out from reference TRBV7-2 and TRBJ2-1, the complete variable domain reads GAGVSQSPSNKVTEKGKDVELRCDPISGHTALYWYRQSLGQGLEFLIYFQGNSAPDKSGLPSDRFSAERTGGSVSTLTIQRTQQEDSAVYLCASTSSGYEYNEQFFGPGTRLTVL.

The chain uses TRBV19 and TRBJ2-1; D might be TRBD2 (6 bases). The ends were cut back, 7 bases at V and 3 bases at J, with 16 bases in the middle. This CDR3 comprises 15 residues. Germline V gene data show CDR1 as LNHDA and CDR2 as SQIVND (reference sequence). CDR3 sequence reads: CASKREALLYNEQFF. The DNA of the CDR3 is TGTGCCAGTAAAAGGGAGGCACTACTCTACAATGAGCAGTTCTTC. Based on the CDR3 plus reference TRBV19 and TRBJ2-1, the full variable domain is DGGITQSPKYLFRKEGQNVTLSCEQNLNHDAMYWYRQDPGQGLRLIYYSQIVNDFQKGDIAEGYSVSREKKESFPLTVTSAQKNPTAFYLCASKREALLYNEQFFGPGTRLTVL.

The rearrangement joins TRBV15 to TRBJ2-7, with 12 bases matching TRBD2. With V trimmed by 7 bases and J by 5 bases, 9 bases remained unmatched. CDR1 LNHNV and CDR2 YYDKDF come from the germline V gene (reference sequence). The CDR3 is 15 residues long. CDR3 DNA: TGTGCCACCACAGGTTCTCTAGCGGGAGGGCACGAGCAGTACTTC. It specifies CATTGSLAGGHEQYF.

V is TRBV21-1 and J is TRBJ1-2; TRBD1, the table's D call, was not compared with the DNA. TRBV21-1 is flagged as a pseudogene. There are 12 residues in the CDR3. The CDR3 nucleotides are TGTGCCAGCAGCTCGCAGGGCAGGGGCTACACCTTC. As protein: CASSSQGRGYTF.

This sequence joins TRBV28 and TRBJ2-6, with D possibly matching TRBD1 (5 bases). V lost 10 bases, J lost 0 bases, and 10 bases lay in between. The length of the CDR3 is 14 residues. Germline CDR1 and CDR2: MDHEN and SYDVKM. The CDR3 nucleotides read TGTGCCACTCAGGGAACCTCTGGGGCCAACGTCCTGACTTTC. Translation gives CATQGTSGANVLTF.

V is TRBV19 and J is TRBJ1-5, with D hard to call. Germline V CDR1 and CDR2: LNHDA, SQIVND (reference sequence). Trimming pared 5 bases from V and 0 bases from J, leaving 5 bases between. The length of the CDR3 is 13 residues. The CDR3 protein is CASSFGSNQPQHF. CDR3 sequence (DNA): TGTGCCAGTAGTTTCGGTAGCAATCAGCCCCAGCATTTT.

This chain links TRBV29-1 with TRBJ2-7; weak D call: TRBD1 (6 bases). V was cut by 6 bases and J by 2 bases, with 14 bases left in between. This CDR3 is built from 13 residues. Germline CDR1 reads SQVTM; CDR2 reads ANQGSEA. The CDR3 coding sequence is TGCAGCGTGTCCCGGGACATGGCCTACGAGCAGTACTTC. It translates to CSVSRDMAYEQYF.

The chain employs TRBV2 and TRBJ2-7; D possibly corresponds to TRBD2 (6 bases). V was trimmed by 9 bases and J by 10 bases, leaving 22 bases between them. The CDR3 spans 13 residues. Germline lookup yields CDR1 SNHLY and CDR2 FYNNEI. CDR3 loop: CARRDFLLSPQYF. The CDR3 nucleotides are TGTGCCAGACGGGACTTCTTATTAAGTCCCCAGTACTTC.

The J gene is TRBJ2-1, the V gene TRBV4-1; 8 bases are shared with TRBD2. In germline, CDR1 is MGHRA, CDR2 YSYEKL. The length of the CDR3 is 21 residues. The V gene end was trimmed by 0 bases and the J gene end by 0 bases; junction bases not matched to a gene: 16. CDR3: CASSQDGGLAPLGSSYNEQFF. For the CDR3, the DNA is TGCGCCAGCAGCCAAGATGGCGGACTAGCCCCACTTGGCAGCTCCTACAATGAGCAGTTCTTC.

This chain uses TRBV5-1 with TRBJ2-3; weak D call: TRBD1 (6 bases). Germline CDR1 reads SGHRS; CDR2 reads YFSETQ. This CDR3 has 15 amino acids. Deletions cut 3 bases from V and 5 bases from J, with 16 bases between. CDR3 nucleotides: TGCGCCAGCAGCTACCGGACAGACTCTAGAGATACGCAGTATTTT. Its translation: CASSYRTDSRDTQYF.